This TCR beta chain was captured in a study of patients and donors after allogeneic stem cell transplantation (dated by TCRdb to 2020 to 2021). The library was prepared using RT-PCR. Instrument used: NextSeq 550. TCRdb applied fastp at Q25 and MiXCR to the public reads, then kept only in-frame beta chains. Merged by CDR3 protein, the rows form single entries marked with the most common genes and DNA. Present in this sample are about 960,000 distinct CDR3 sequences, about a sixth of which were seen just once. The leading ten clones occupy 6% of the sample. The germline V gene (reference sequence) supplies CDR1 SSHAT and CDR2 FNYEAQ. The CDR3 goes from the cysteine to the phenylalanine over 14 residues. Solely the CDR3 DNA is kept, with 42 bases framed from the first base. This clonotype showed up just a few times. Its antigen is not yet known. Sequence at one end of the junction differs from germline and may be a read error.

This clonotype was obtained from a human donor who was either an allogeneic HSCT recipient or a stem cell or donor lymphocyte infusion donor (not recorded which). It is not recorded whose cells these are; they may come from a transplant donor. The chain is assembled from TRBV7-7 and TRBJ2-3; the D region possibly corresponds to TRBD2 (6 bases align). Sequenced: blood, either unsorted or a sorted T cell fraction (not recorded which). The DNA sequence reads TGTGCTAGCAGCTTTAGCGGCGGAGAGGATACGCAGTATTTT. This codes for CASSFSGGEDTQYF.